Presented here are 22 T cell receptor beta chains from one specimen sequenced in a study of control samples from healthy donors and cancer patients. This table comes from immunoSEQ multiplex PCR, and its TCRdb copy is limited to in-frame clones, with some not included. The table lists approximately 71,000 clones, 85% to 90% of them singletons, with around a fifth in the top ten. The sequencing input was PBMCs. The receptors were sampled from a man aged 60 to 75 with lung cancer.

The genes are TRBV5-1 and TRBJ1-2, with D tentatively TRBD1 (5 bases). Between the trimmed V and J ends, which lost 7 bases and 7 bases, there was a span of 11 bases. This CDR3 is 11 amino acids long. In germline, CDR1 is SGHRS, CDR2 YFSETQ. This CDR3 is CASHDGGGYTF. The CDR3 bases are TGCGCCAGCCATGACGGGGGTGGCTACACCTTC.

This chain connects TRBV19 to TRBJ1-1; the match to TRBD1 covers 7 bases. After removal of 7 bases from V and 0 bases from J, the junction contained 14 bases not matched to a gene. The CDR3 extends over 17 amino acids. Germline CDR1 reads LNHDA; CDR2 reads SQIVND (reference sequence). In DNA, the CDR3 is TGTGCCAGTAAACGGGGACAGACGAATCTACTGAACACTGAAGCTTTCTTT. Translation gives CASKRGQTNLLNTEAFF. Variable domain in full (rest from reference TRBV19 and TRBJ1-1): DGGITQSPKYLFRKEGQNVTLSCEQNLNHDAMYWYRQDPGQGLRLIYYSQIVNDFQKGDIAEGYSVSREKKESFPLTVTSAQKNPTAFYLCASKRGQTNLLNTEAFFGQGTRLTVV.

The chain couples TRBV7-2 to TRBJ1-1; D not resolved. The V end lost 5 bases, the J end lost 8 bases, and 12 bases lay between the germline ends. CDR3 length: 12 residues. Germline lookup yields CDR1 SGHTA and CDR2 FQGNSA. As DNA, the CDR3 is TGTGCCAGCAGCCCAGGACGGAGAGAAGCTTTCTTT. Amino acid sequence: CASSPGRREAFF. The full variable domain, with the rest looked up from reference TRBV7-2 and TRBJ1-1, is GAGVSQSPSNKVTEKGKDVELRCDPISGHTALYWYRQSLGQGLEFLIYFQGNSAPDKSGLPSDRFSAERTGGSVSTLTIQRTQQEDSAVYLCASSPGRREAFFGQGTRLTVV.

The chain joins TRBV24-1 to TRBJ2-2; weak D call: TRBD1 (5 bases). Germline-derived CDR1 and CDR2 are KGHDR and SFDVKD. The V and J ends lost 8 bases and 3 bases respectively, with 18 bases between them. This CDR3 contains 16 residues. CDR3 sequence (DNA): TGTGCCACCAATCCATCAGGGAAATTGGACACCGGGGAGCTGTTTTTT. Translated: CATNPSGKLDTGELFF.

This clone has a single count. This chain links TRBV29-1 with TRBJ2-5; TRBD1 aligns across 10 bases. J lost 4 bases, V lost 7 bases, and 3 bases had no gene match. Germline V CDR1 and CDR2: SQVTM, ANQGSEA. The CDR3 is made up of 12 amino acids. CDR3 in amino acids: CSATGGLETQYF. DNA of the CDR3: TGCAGCGCGACAGGGGGCTTAGAGACCCAGTACTTC.

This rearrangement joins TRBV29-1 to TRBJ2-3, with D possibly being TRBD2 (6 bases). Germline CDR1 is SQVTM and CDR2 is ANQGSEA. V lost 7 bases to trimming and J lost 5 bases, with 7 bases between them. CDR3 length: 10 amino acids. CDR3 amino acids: CSGGEDTQYF. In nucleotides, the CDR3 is TGCAGCGGCGGGGAAGATACGCAGTATTTT.

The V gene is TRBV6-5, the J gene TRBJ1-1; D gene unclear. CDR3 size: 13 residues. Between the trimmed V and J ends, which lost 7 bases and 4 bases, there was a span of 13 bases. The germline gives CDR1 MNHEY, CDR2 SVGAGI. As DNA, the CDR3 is TGTGCCAGCAACCGCCCGGGGAGCACTGAAGCTTTCTTT. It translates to CASNRPGSTEAFF.

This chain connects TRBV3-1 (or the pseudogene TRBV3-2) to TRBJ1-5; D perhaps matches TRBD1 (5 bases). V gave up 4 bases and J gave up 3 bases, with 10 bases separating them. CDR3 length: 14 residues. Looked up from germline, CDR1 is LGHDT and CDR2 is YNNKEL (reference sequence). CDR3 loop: CASSLGQDNQPQHF. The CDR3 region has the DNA TGTGCCAGCAGCCTAGGACAAGACAATCAGCCCCAGCATTTT.

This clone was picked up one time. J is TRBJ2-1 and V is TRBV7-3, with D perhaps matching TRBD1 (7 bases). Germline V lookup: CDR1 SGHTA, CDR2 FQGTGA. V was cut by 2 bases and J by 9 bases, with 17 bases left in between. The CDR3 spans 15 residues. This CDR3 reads CASSLAGGTALEQFF. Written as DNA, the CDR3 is TGTGCCAGCAGCTTAGCAGGCGGGACAGCCCTTGAGCAGTTCTTC.

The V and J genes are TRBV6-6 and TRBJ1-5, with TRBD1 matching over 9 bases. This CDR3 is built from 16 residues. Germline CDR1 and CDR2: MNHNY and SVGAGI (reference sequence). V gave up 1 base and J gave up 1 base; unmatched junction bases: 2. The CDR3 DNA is TGTGCCAGCAGTTACTTACAGGGGGCAAGCAATCAGCCCCAGCATTTT. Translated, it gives CASSYLQGASNQPQHF.

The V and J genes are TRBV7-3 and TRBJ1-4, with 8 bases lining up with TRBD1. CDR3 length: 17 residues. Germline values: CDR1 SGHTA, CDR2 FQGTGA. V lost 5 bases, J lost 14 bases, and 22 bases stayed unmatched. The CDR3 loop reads CASSPPRDRLLMSTLFF. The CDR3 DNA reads TGTGCCAGCAGCCCGCCACGGGACAGGCTCCTAATGAGCACGCTGTTTTTT.

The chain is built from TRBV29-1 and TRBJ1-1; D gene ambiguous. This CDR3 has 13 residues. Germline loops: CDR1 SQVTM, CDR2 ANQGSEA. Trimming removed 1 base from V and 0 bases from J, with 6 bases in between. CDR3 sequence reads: CSVEGGLNTEAFF. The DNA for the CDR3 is TGCAGCGTTGAAGGTGGGCTGAACACTGAAGCTTTCTTT.

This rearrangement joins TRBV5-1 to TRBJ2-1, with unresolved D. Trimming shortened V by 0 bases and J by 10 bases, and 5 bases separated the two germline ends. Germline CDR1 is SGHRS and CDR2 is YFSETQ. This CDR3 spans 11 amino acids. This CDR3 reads CASSLGNEQFF. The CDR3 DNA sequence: TGCGCCAGCAGCTTGGGGAACGAGCAGTTCTTC.

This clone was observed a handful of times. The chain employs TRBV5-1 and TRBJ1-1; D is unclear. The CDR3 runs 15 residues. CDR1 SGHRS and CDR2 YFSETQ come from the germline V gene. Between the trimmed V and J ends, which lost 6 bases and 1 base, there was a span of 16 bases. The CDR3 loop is CASTYLAGENTEAFF. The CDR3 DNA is TGCGCCAGCACCTATTTAGCCGGGGAGAACACTGAAGCTTTCTTT.

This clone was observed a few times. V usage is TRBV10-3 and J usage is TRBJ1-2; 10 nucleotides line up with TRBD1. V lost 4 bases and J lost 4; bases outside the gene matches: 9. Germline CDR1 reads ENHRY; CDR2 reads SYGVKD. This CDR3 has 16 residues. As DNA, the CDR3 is TGTGCCATCAGTGTACCCGGGGGACAGGGGTCCTATGGCTACACCTTC. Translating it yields CAISVPGGQGSYGYTF.

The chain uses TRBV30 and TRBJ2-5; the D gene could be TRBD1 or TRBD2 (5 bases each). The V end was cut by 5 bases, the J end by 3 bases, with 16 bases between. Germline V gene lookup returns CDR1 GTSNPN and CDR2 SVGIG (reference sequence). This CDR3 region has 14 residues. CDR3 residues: CAWAPRGSEETQYF. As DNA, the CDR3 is TGTGCCTGGGCCCCCCGGGGCTCGGAAGAGACCCAGTACTTC.

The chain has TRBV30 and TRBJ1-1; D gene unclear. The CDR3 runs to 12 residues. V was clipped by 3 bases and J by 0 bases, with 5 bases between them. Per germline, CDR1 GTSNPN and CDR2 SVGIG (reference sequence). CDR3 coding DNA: TGTGCCTGGAGGTTATTGAACACTGAAGCTTTCTTT. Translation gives CAWRLLNTEAFF.

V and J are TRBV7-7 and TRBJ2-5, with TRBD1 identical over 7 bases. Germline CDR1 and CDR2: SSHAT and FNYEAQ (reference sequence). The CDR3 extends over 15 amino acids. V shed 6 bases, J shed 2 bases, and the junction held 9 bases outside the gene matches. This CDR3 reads CASSPFGQAQETQYF. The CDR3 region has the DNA TGTGCCAGCAGTCCTTTTGGACAGGCACAAGAGACCCAGTACTTC.

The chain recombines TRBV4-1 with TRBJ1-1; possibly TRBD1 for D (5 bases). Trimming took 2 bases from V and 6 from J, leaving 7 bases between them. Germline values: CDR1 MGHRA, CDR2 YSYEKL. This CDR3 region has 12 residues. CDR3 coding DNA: TGCGCCAGCAGCCAAAGGGGCTCTGAAGCTTTCTTT. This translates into CASSQRGSEAFF.

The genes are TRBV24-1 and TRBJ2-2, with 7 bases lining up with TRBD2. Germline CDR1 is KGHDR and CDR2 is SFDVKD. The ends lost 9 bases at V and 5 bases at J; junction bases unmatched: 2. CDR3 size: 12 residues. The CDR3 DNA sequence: TGTGCCACCGCGGGGGAAACCGGGGAGCTGTTTTTT. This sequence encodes CATAGETGELFF.

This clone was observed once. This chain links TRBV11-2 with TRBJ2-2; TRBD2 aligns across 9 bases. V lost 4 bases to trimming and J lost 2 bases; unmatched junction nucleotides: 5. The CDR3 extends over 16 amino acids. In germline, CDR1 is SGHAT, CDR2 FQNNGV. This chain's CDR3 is CASSSRLAANTGELFF. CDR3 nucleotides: TGTGCCAGCAGCTCCCGACTAGCGGCAAACACCGGGGAGCTGTTTTTT.

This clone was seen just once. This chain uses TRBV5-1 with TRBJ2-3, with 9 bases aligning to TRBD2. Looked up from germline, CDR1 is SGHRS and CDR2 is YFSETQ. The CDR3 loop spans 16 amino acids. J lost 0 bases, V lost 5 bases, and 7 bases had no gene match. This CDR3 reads CASSPTSGLSTDTQYF. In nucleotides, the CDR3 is TGCGCCAGCAGTCCAACTAGCGGGCTCAGCACAGATACGCAGTATTTT. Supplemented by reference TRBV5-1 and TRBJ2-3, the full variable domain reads KAGVTQTPRYLIKTRGQQVTLSCSPISGHRSVSWYQQTPGQGLQFLFEYFSETQRNKGNFPGRFSGRQFSNSRSEMNVSTLELGDSALYLCASSPTSGLSTDTQYFGPGTRLTVL.